This T cell receptor (beta chain) was recorded in a study of T cell responses to AZD1222 COVID-19 vaccine. CDR3 size: 15 residues. Per the germline V gene, CDR1 is SGHTA and CDR2 is FQGTGA. J gave up 5 bases and V 4 bases, and 7 bases lay outside the gene matches. Profiled with immunoSEQ multiplex PCR; TCRdb holds only in-frame clones, not every one. This table has 130,000 to 150,000 clones, 75% to 95% appearing once. General observations from the study: The CD4 TCRs associated with vaccination extended across spike and predominated at 160-218 and 743-854. At baseline, just five to seven AZD1222 recipients tested seropositive. Unmutated regions of variants are reportedly targeted by nearly half of spike-specific TCRs. Among the donors, most were white British and more were female, and clonal diversity was possibly underestimated.

As concerns this clone: Antigen: not known.

Sequenced here: peripheral blood, sampled on day 0 of MenACWY control vaccination. V and J are TRBV7-3 and TRBJ1-2; 10 nucleotides agree with TRBD1. The clonotype was recovered from an adult in good health. CDR3 DNA sequence: TGTGCCAGCAGCTCTGAGCCGGGACAGGGGTATGGCTACACCTTC. Amino acid sequence: CASSSEPGQGYGYTF.